Listed here is a single TCR beta chain. Antigen unknown. TCRdb used MiXCR to reprocess the 5' RACE reads, holding one entry per CDR3 protein. The sample includes fewer than 650,000 distinct CDR3 sequences, less than 9% of them seen just once. V dropped 5 bases and J dropped 5; count of bases not matched to a gene: 3. Germline CDR1 is KGHDR and CDR2 is SFDVKD. The CDR3 is 14 residues long. This record comes from a study of identical twins. General study findings and limits: Monozygotic twins shared more out-of-frame TCR alpha than recombination models predicted.

This sample also appeared in a second study, on yellow fever vaccine responses in identical twins. That publication notes: Twins' vaccine T cell response reportedly gave the appearance of partial convergence and partial personalization.

The rearrangement joins TRBV24-1 to TRBJ2-3; TRBD2 matches 10 bases. This receptor was obtained from a woman aged 18-30 years in good health. Sequencing was done on a sample of PBMCs. CDR3 sequence: CATSGSGREDTQYF. The CDR3 region has the DNA TGTGCCACCAGTGGCAGCGGGAGGGAAGATACGCAGTATTTT.